This entry concerns a single T cell receptor (beta chain). The antigen remains unidentified. The sample contains more than one DNA sequence encoding this CDR3. Data came from immunoSEQ multiplex PCR; TCRdb stores just in-frame clones and leaves some out. The table has roughly 100,000 clones, approximately 86% seen once; the top ten hold under 4.5%. This sample was included in a study of cytomegalovirus exposure and HLA in healthy donors. Study-wide results and caveats: High specificity and sensitivity for cytomegalovirus status were reported for the classifier. Associated with cytomegalovirus, according to the listing, were around 160 TCR beta chains.

From germline, CDR1 is KGHSH and CDR2 LQKENI. The V end lost 2 bases, the J end lost 4 bases, and 5 bases lay between the germline ends. The CDR3 is 12 amino acids. The TCR was taken from a woman under 30 in good health and CMV-seropositive. The rearrangement joins TRBV18 to TRBJ2-5, with D perhaps TRBD1 (5 bases). Material: PBMCs. The CDR3 loop is CASSPRGETQYF. In DNA form, the CDR3 reads TGTGCCAGCTCACCAAGGGGAGAGACCCAGTACTTC.